These 25 T cell receptor beta chains were sequenced from one sample in a study of T cells in Graves' hyperthyroidism and ophthalmopathy. RNA transcripts provided the source from which TCR beta CDR3 regions were amplified. First-round RT-PCR of the TCR CDR3 relied on the HTBI primer set. TCRdb reanalysed the multiplex PCR reads using MiXCR and keeps one entry per CDR3 protein. The sample yields approximately 480,000 distinct CDR3 sequences, 20% to 25% seen once. Sequencing was carried out using blood. The receptors originated from a man younger than 35 with Graves' hyperthyroidism.

Only a few counts were recorded for this clonotype. The genes are TRBV20-1 and TRBJ2-2; 8 bases fit TRBD2. The CDR3 sequence is 14 residues long. Unmatched junction bases numbered 8, after V lost 6 bases and J lost 5 bases. Germline loops: CDR1 DFQATT, CDR2 SNEGSKA (reference sequence). The CDR3 DNA follows: TGCAGTGCCCTGCGGGGGGCAAGGACCGGGGAGCTGTTTTTT. Encoded protein: CSALRGARTGELFF.

The V gene is TRBV6-1, the J gene TRBJ2-2, with 9 bases matching TRBD1. With V trimmed by 6 bases and J by 4 bases, 3 bases remained unmatched. Germline loops: CDR1 MNHNS, CDR2 SASEGT. CDR3 size: 14 residues. The CDR3 nucleotides read TGTGCCAGCAGGCGACAGGGGGTCACCGGGGAGCTGTTTTTT. It is translated as CASRRQGVTGELFF.

This clonotype was found many times. The gene calls are TRBV30 and TRBJ2-7; D gene ambiguous. The V and J ends lost 0 bases and 7 bases respectively, with 7 bases between them. The CDR3 has 11 residues. Germline loops: CDR1 GTSNPN, CDR2 SVGIG (reference sequence). The CDR3 DNA reads as TGTGCCTGGAGTGTACTCGGGGAGCAGTACTTC. Protein: CAWSVLGEQYF.

This clonotype was seen repeatedly, ten times or more. CDR3 amino acids: CASSPTGTGLNTEAFF. The CDR3 bases are TGTGCCAGCAGTCCTACCGGGACAGGATTGAACACTGAAGCTTTCTTT. The chain has TRBV12-3 or TRBV12-4 and TRBJ1-1; 8 bases are shared with TRBD1. V gave up 5 bases and J gave up 0 bases; unmatched junction bases: 8. The CDR3 spans 16 residues.

The chain employs TRBV4-1 and TRBJ2-6; 12 nucleotides line up with TRBD1. The junction had 10 bases not matched to a gene; V was cut back by 6 bases and J by 1 base. The CDR3 covers 19 residues. Germline V gives CDR1 MGHRA, CDR2 YSYEKL. CDR3: CASRRGTGGTKSGANVLTF. The CDR3 coding sequence is TGCGCCAGCAGGAGGGGGACAGGGGGCACGAAATCTGGGGCCAACGTCCTGACTTTC.

This clonotype has at least ten counts. The chain is built from TRBV12-3 or TRBV12-4 and TRBJ2-5, with D perhaps TRBD1 (6 bases). The CDR3 totals 15 residues. Trimming stripped 5 bases from V and 3 bases from J, with 16 bases between. This chain's CDR3 is CASSLNPAGEETQYF. The CDR3 bases are TGTGCCAGCAGTCTCAACCCGGCAGGGGAAGAGACCCAGTACTTC.

This clonotype was picked up many times. V gene TRBV6-5 combines with J gene TRBJ2-5, with D perhaps given as TRBD1 or TRBD2 (6 bases each). The CDR3 covers 16 residues. Trimming removed 2 bases from V and 1 base from J, with 14 bases in between. Germline V lookup: CDR1 MNHEY, CDR2 SVGAGI. The CDR3 sequence is CASSYRGTFPQETQYF. The CDR3 DNA reads as TGTGCCAGCAGTTACCGGGGGACATTCCCCCAAGAGACCCAGTACTTC.

The chain is built from TRBV11-2 and TRBJ2-2; D possibly corresponds to TRBD2 (6 bases). Germline-derived CDR1 and CDR2 are SGHAT and FQNNGV. This CDR3 is 17 amino acids long. V was trimmed by 2 bases and J by 0 bases, leaving 13 bases between them. The CDR3 here is CASSLRGAGSNTGELFF. CDR3 coding DNA: TGTGCCAGCAGCTTAAGGGGTGCGGGATCGAACACCGGGGAGCTGTTTTTT.

This clonotype was recorded at least ten times. This chain uses TRBV7-2 with TRBJ1-1; D is unclear. CDR3 length: 15 residues. Deletions cut 3 bases from V and 5 bases from J, with 16 bases between. Germline lookup yields CDR1 SGHTA and CDR2 FQGNSA. CDR3 nucleotide sequence: TGTGCCAGCAGCTTGAGGGAGACCGTGAGGACTGAAGCTTTCTTT. The encoded protein is CASSLRETVRTEAFF.

This clonotype was detected many times. The V and J genes are TRBV29-1 and TRBJ1-1; D is unresolved. Germline CDR1 is SQVTM and CDR2 is ANQGSEA. CDR3 length equals 12 residues. V was pared by 7 bases and J by 4 bases, with 13 bases between. The chain's CDR3 is CSAADGVTEAFF. In DNA, the CDR3 is TGCAGCGCGGCGGACGGGGTCACTGAAGCTTTCTTT.

Ten or more counts support this clonotype. V is TRBV6-2 or TRBV6-3 and J is TRBJ1-2, with 7 bases identical to TRBD1. Unmatched junction bases numbered 7, after V lost 5 bases and J lost 7 bases. Germline V CDR1 and CDR2: MNHEY, SVGEGT. The CDR3 covers 13 residues. The CDR3 sequence is CASSLTGKVGYTF. The DNA for the CDR3 is TGTGCCAGCAGTCTGACAGGGAAGGTTGGCTACACCTTC.

This clonotype was observed many times. The chain joins TRBV19 to TRBJ1-1, with TRBD1 as a possible D gene (6 bases). This CDR3 has 15 residues. The V gene's germline CDR1 is LNHDA and CDR2 SQIVND (reference sequence). V was clipped by 5 bases and J by 4 bases, with 17 bases between them. As DNA, the CDR3 is TGTGCCAGTAGTTCCCCCACAGGGCGGGGCACTGAAGCTTTCTTT. It codes for CASSSPTGRGTEAFF.

The rearrangement joins TRBV20-1 to TRBJ2-1; 8 nucleotides align to TRBD2. Germline V gene lookup returns CDR1 DFQATT and CDR2 SNEGSKA (reference sequence). The CDR3 contains 16 residues. V trimming: 2 bases; J trimming: 4 bases; junction bases outside the gene matches: 10. The CDR3 loop is CSARYLAGFVYNEQFF. In DNA form, the CDR3 reads TGCAGTGCTAGATACTTAGCGGGGTTCGTTTACAATGAGCAGTTCTTC.

This clonotype was detected ten times or more. The rearrangement joins TRBV20-1 to TRBJ1-5; D perhaps matches TRBD1 (5 bases). The V and J ends lost 1 base and 4 bases respectively, with 11 bases between them. Germline CDR1 and CDR2: DFQATT and SNEGSKA (reference sequence). CDR3 length: 14 residues. CDR3 DNA: TGCAGTGCTAGAGTTGGGGCAGGGAATCAGCCCCAGCATTTT. Translated, it gives CSARVGAGNQPQHF.

Many counts were recorded for this clonotype. The V and J genes are TRBV12-3 or TRBV12-4 and TRBJ1-1; 7 bases map to TRBD1. The CDR3 has 18 amino acids. Trimming removed 3 bases from V and 0 bases from J; junction bases left unmatched: 13. The CDR3 DNA reads TGTGCCAGCAGTTTCGGGGGAGGGGGCCTAGGGATGAACACTGAAGCTTTCTTT. As protein: CASSFGGGGLGMNTEAFF.

This clonotype was counted between two and nine times. V gene TRBV20-1 combines with J gene TRBJ1-5; D is perhaps TRBD1 (5 bases). Germline values: CDR1 DFQATT, CDR2 SNEGSKA (reference sequence). With 4 bases removed from V and 5 bases from J, the gap between germline ends came to 12 bases. The CDR3 runs to 13 residues. The CDR3 DNA is TGCAGTGCTATTCCGACGGGGGATCAGCCCCAGCATTTT. It is translated as CSAIPTGDQPQHF.

This clonotype was counted many times. This chain joins TRBV19 and TRBJ2-5; 7 positions agree with TRBD2. This CDR3 is built from 14 residues. Germline V gene sequence: CDR1 LNHDA, CDR2 SQIVND (reference sequence). V was clipped by 8 bases and J by 4 bases; unmatched bases: 10. CDR3: CASSLTSRAETQYF. The CDR3 region has the DNA TGTGCCAGTTCGCTGACTAGCCGGGCAGAGACCCAGTACTTC. Drawing the rest from reference TRBV19 and TRBJ2-5, the complete variable domain is DGGITQSPKYLFRKEGQNVTLSCEQNLNHDAMYWYRQDPGQGLRLIYYSQIVNDFQKGDIAEGYSVSREKKESFPLTVTSAQKNPTAFYLCASSLTSRAETQYFGPGTRLLVL.

Ten or more counts support this clonotype. The chain links TRBV6-5 to TRBJ1-5, with 9 nucleotides matching TRBD1. The CDR3 covers 17 residues. V lost 1 base to trimming and J lost 2 bases; unmatched junction nucleotides: 6. The germline gives CDR1 MNHEY, CDR2 SVGAGI. The CDR3 region has the DNA TGTGCCAGCAGTTACTTGGCCTGGACAGGGGGCAATCAGCCCCAGCATTTT. It specifies CASSYLAWTGGNQPQHF.

In regard to this clonotype: Because the CDR3 is missing its conserved closing phenylalanine or tryptophan, this is likely a read error. V is TRBV11-2 and J is TRBJ1-5; no firm D call. The germline V gene encodes CDR1 SGHAT and CDR2 FQNNGV. The CDR3 totals 16 residues. The V and J ends lost 1 base and 0 bases respectively, with 10 bases between them. Written as DNA, the CDR3 is TGTGCCAGCAGCTTAGGCAGGCAATATAGCAATCAGCCCCAGCATCTT. It codes for CASSLGRQYSNQPQHL.

This clonotype has at least ten counts. The rearrangement joins TRBV6-1 to TRBJ1-1; unclear D gene. Per the germline V gene, CDR1 is MNHNS and CDR2 is SASEGT. The CDR3 covers 14 residues. V was cut by 6 bases and J by 5 bases, with 16 bases left in between. CDR3 DNA: TGTGCCAGCAGAGCGGACCCGGCGGGGACTGAAGCTTTCTTT. Its protein product is CASRADPAGTEAFF.

As concerns this clonotype: At one of its ends the junction is not consistent with the germline gene, which may arise from a read error. The chain carries TRBV6-1 and TRBJ1-1; unclear D gene. This CDR3 comprises 11 residues. Germline CDR1 MNHNS, CDR2 SASEGT. The CDR3 DNA follows: TGTGCCAGCAGCATGGGCACTGAATCTTTCTTT. Translated, it gives CASSMGTESFF.

The V and J genes are TRBV25-1 and TRBJ1-1; maybe TRBD1 (5 bases). The length of the CDR3 is 19 residues. Trimming left V 6 bases short and J 0 bases short, with 26 bases between. The germline V gene has CDR1 MGHDK and CDR2 SYGVNS. The DNA for the CDR3 is TGTGCCAGCAGCGAAAGGGGACTTACCCATTTTTTCATGAACACTGAAGCTTTCTTT. Its translation is CASSERGLTHFFMNTEAFF.

Comment on this clonotype: This CDR3 is missing its conserved last phenylalanine or tryptophan, likely due to a read error. V is TRBV12-3 or TRBV12-4 and J is TRBJ1-1, with unresolved D. V was cut by 9 bases and J by 1 base, with 9 bases left in between. This CDR3 comprises 12 residues. CDR3 DNA sequence: TGTGCCAGTAAGGCATCGAACACTGAAGCTTTCTAT. Its translation: CASKASNTEAFY.

This clonotype was counted many times. The rearrangement uses TRBV3-1 and TRBJ1-2; TRBD1 aligns across 7 bases. From germline, CDR1 is LGHDT and CDR2 YNNKEL (reference sequence). The CDR3 has 14 residues. V was pared by 2 bases and J by 5 bases, with 5 bases of the junction left unmatched. The CDR3 DNA reads TGTGCCAGCAGCCAAATGGGACAGACGTATGGCTACACCTTC. This translates into CASSQMGQTYGYTF. The full variable domain, completed using reference TRBV3-1 and TRBJ1-2, is DTAVSQTPKYLVTQMGNDKSIKCEQNLGHDTMYWYKQDSKKFLKIMFSYNNKELIINETVPNRFSPKSPDKAHLNLHINSLELGDSAVYFCASSQMGQTYGYTFGSGTRLTVV.

The chain is built from TRBV7-2 and TRBJ1-1; D is undetermined. V dropped 5 bases and J dropped 3 bases, with 10 bases sitting between them. Germline lookup yields CDR1 SGHTA and CDR2 FQGNSA. This CDR3 has 13 amino acids. CDR3 residues: CASSGPIHTEAFF. The CDR3 DNA reads TGTGCCAGCAGCGGACCGATCCACACTGAAGCTTTCTTT.